The entry below gives a single T cell receptor (beta chain) sequence along with its context. The sample comes from a study of blood T cell repertoires in COVID-19. In the original processing: Amplification from reference gene primers served as the basis for estimated nucleated cell counts. Repertoires were generated with immunoSEQ multiplex PCR, while TCRdb's copy carries only in-frame clones and drops some. The V and J calls and clone size were taken over from that table, and D and trimming were inferred from the DNA. The data show about 90,000 clones, over 70% seen once. V lost 5 bases and J 2 bases, leaving 14 bases between the germline ends. Germline lookup yields CDR1 SGHRS and CDR2 YFSETQ. The CDR3 has 15 amino acids.

This chain connects TRBV5-1 to TRBJ1-5; D perhaps matches TRBD1 (5 bases). The TCR originated in a man older than 75 with active or convalescent COVID-19. Sequencing was performed on peripheral blood. CDR3 nucleotides: TGCGCCAGCAGGATCGGGCCGGGGGGCAATCAGCCCCAGCATTTT. As protein: CASRIGPGGNQPQHF.